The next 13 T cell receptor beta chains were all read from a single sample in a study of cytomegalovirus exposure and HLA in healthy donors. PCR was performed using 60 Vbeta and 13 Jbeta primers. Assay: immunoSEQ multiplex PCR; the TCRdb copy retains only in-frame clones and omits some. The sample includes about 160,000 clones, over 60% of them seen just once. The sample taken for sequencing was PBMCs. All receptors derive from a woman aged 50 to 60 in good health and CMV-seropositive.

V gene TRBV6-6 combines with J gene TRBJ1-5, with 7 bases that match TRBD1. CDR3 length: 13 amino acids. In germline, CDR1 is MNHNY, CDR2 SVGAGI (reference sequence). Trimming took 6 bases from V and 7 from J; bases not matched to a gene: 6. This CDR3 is CASRGTVEQPQHF. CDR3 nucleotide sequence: TGTGCCAGCAGAGGGACAGTCGAGCAGCCCCAGCATTTT.

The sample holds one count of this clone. CDR3 protein: CASSLGDRAHDTQYF. CDR3 DNA sequence: TGCGCCAGCAGCTTAGGGGACAGGGCCCATGATACGCAGTATTTT. The V and J genes are TRBV5-1 and TRBJ2-3; 9 nucleotides align to TRBD1. Germline V gives CDR1 SGHRS, CDR2 YFSETQ. CDR3 size: 15 residues. V shed 2 bases and J 6 bases; nucleotides not matched to a gene: 7.

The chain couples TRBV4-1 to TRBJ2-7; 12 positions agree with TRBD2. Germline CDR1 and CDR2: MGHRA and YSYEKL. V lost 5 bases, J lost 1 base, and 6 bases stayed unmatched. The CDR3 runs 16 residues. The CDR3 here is CASSSSLAGGSYEQYF. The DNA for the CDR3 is TGCGCCAGCAGCTCAAGCCTAGCGGGAGGGTCCTACGAGCAGTACTTC.

The CDR3 DNA reads TGTGCCAGCAGTTTAGGGGGAGCGGGGCAAGAGACCCAGTACTTC. Its protein is CASSLGGAGQETQYF. The J gene is TRBJ2-5, the V gene TRBV28; 7 nucleotides align to TRBD2. This CDR3 is 15 amino acids long. The J segment lost 2 bases and the V segment lost 2 bases, leaving 5 bases of the junction unmatched. Germline CDR1 and CDR2: MDHEN and SYDVKM.

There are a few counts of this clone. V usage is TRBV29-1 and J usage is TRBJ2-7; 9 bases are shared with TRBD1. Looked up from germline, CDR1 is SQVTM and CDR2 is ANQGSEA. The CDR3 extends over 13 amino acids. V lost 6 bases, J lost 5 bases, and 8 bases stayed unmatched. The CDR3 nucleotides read TGCAGCGTGTCCGGGACAGGGATGGACGAGCAGTACTTC. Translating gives CSVSGTGMDEQYF.

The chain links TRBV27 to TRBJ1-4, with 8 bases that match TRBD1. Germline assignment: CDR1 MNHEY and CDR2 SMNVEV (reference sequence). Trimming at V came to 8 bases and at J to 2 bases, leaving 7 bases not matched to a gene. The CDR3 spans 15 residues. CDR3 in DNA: TGTGCCAGCCGGCCTCAGGGGGCTACTAATGAAAAACTGTTTTTT. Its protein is CASRPQGATNEKLFF.

CDR3 amino acids: CASSTRAGIRETQYF. CDR3 nucleotide sequence: TGTGCCAGCAGTACCCGAGCCGGGATTCGCGAGACCCAGTACTTC. The chain has TRBV5-6 and TRBJ2-5; D may be TRBD2 (5 bases). The CDR3 sequence is 15 residues long. From germline, CDR1 is SGHDT and CDR2 YYEEEE. V dropped 5 bases and J dropped 5 bases, with 19 bases sitting between them.

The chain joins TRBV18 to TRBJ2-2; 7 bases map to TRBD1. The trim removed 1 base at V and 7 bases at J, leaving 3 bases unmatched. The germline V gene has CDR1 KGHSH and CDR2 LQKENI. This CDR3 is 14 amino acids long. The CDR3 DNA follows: TGTGCCAGCTCACCACAGGGGGCGGGCGGGGAGCTGTTTTTT. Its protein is CASSPQGAGGELFF.

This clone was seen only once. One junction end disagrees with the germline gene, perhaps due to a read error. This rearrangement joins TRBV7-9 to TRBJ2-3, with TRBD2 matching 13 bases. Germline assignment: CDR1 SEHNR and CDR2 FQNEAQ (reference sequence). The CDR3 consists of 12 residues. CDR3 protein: CASSPGGLAGSF. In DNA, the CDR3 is TGTGCCAGCAGCCCGGGGGGACTAGCGGGGTCATTT.

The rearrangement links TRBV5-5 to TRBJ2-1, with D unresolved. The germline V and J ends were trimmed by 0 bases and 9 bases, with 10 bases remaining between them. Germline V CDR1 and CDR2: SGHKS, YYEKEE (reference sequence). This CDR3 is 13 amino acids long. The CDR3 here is CASSLAANGEQFF. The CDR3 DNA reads TGTGCCAGCAGCTTGGCTGCGAACGGTGAGCAGTTCTTC.

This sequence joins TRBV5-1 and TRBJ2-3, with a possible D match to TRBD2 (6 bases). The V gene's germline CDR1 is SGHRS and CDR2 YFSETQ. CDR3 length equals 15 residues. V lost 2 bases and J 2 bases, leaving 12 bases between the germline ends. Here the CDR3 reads CASSFSPGDTDTQYF. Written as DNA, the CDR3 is TGCGCCAGCAGCTTCTCTCCGGGGGACACAGATACGCAGTATTTT.

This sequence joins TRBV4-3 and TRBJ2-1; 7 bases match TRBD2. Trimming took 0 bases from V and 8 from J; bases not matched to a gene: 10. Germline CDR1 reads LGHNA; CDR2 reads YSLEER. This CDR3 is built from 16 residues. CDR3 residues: CASSQDNGGGAHEQFF. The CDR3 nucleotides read TGCGCCAGCAGCCAAGATAACGGCGGGGGAGCACATGAGCAGTTCTTC.

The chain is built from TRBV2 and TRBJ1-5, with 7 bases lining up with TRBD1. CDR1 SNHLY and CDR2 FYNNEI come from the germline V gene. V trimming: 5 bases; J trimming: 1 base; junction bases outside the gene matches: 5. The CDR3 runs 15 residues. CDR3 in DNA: TGTGCCAGCAGTTACAGGGGAGGAAGCAATCAGCCCCAGCATTTT. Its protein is CASSYRGGSNQPQHF.